The 26 T cell receptor beta chains presented below share a single source sample, sequenced in a study of shared clonotypes between healthy human individuals. TCRdb keeps only in-frame clones here, not all; method: immunoSEQ multiplex PCR. The data hold around 2.5 million clones, with under 95% observed a single time. The sequencing sample was made of naive CD4+ T cells from PBMCs. As for subset: CD45RA+ positively selected. All receptors come from a young man in good health. Some clones in this sample may be carry-over from other donors' samples.

The chain links TRBV6-1 to TRBJ1-2; 7 bases agree with TRBD1. The CDR3 extends over 14 amino acids. After removal of 2 bases from V and 7 bases from J, the junction contained 7 bases not matched to a gene. Germline V gene data show CDR1 as MNHNS and CDR2 as SASEGT. The CDR3 protein is CASSEQGGELGYTF. The CDR3 DNA sequence: TGTGCCAGCAGTGAACAGGGGGGGGAGCTTGGCTACACCTTC.

The chain employs TRBV10-3 and TRBJ2-7; no clear D. CDR1 is ENHRY, CDR2 SYGVKD, per germline. V was trimmed by 0 bases and J by 2 bases, leaving 11 bases between them. The CDR3 sequence is 15 residues long. The CDR3 loop is CAISESVGQTYEQYF. CDR3 DNA sequence: TGTGCCATCAGTGAGTCGGTCGGCCAGACCTACGAGCAGTACTTC.

J is TRBJ1-1 and V is TRBV7-2; TRBD1 is a possible D gene (5 bases). CDR1 is SGHTA, CDR2 FQGNSA, per germline. CDR3 length: 15 residues. With 3 bases removed from V and 4 bases from J, the gap between germline ends came to 15 bases. This CDR3 reads CASSFSGTLGTEAFF. CDR3 sequence (DNA): TGTGCCAGCAGCTTCTCCGGGACCCTGGGCACTGAAGCTTTCTTT.

With respect to this clone: The sample contains more than one DNA sequence encoding this CDR3. The rearrangement links TRBV7-8 to TRBJ2-1; 10 bases are a match to TRBD2. J lost 0 bases, V lost 5 bases, and 7 bases had no gene match. The CDR3 consists of 17 residues. Germline V gives CDR1 SGHVS, CDR2 FQNEAQ. The CDR3 DNA sequence: TGTGCCAGCAGCCCTCGGACTAGCGGATCCTCCTACAATGAGCAGTTCTTC. As protein: CASSPRTSGSSYNEQFF.

This CDR3 is CASSARGAVRELSWAHGGSQPQHF. CDR3 nucleotides: TGTGCCAGCAGCGCCCGAGGGGCAGTAAGGGAACTGAGCTGGGCGCATGGCGGGAGTCAGCCCCAGCATTTT. This rearrangement joins TRBV9 to TRBJ1-5; weak D call: TRBD1 (5 bases). The CDR3 is 24 residues long. V was pared by 3 bases and J by 6 bases, with 43 bases between. Germline assignment: CDR1 SGDLS and CDR2 YYNGEE. Full variable domain (outside the CDR3, taken from reference TRBV9 and TRBJ1-5): DSGVTQTPKHLITATGQRVTLRCSPRSGDLSVYWYQQSLDQGLQFLIQYYNGEERAKGNILERFSAQQFPDLHSELNLSSLELGDSALYFCASSARGAVRELSWAHGGSQPQHFGDGTRLSIL.

The rearrangement links TRBV27 to TRBJ2-3; 11 nucleotides align to TRBD2. J lost 7 bases, V lost 2 bases, and 11 bases had no gene match. CDR1 and CDR2 (germline): MNHEY, SMNVEV (reference sequence). CDR3 length equals 17 residues. This CDR3 reads CASSLVPRLAGSYTQYF. CDR3 nucleotide sequence: TGTGCCAGCAGTTTAGTTCCCCGACTAGCGGGATCCTATACGCAGTATTTT.

The table lists this clone with a count of one. The rearrangement uses TRBV6-1 and TRBJ1-4; 7 bases are shared with TRBD1. The length of the CDR3 is 16 residues. From germline, CDR1 is MNHNS and CDR2 SASEGT. V was pared by 2 bases and J by 7 bases, with 10 bases of the junction left unmatched. This CDR3 is CASSEKSGGFGEKLFF. DNA for the CDR3: TGTGCCAGCAGTGAAAAGTCAGGGGGTTTCGGTGAAAAACTGTTTTTT.

The chain joins TRBV4-3 to TRBJ2-2; TRBD2 matches at 15 bases. Germline-derived CDR1 and CDR2 are LGHNA and YSLEER. Unmatched junction bases numbered 9, after V lost 4 bases and J lost 0 bases. The CDR3 spans 20 residues. The CDR3 region is CASSLKLGLAGGTNTGELFF. The CDR3 region has the DNA TGCGCCAGCAGCCTCAAACTAGGACTAGCGGGAGGGACGAACACCGGGGAGCTGTTTTTT.

The V gene is TRBV5-1, the J gene TRBJ1-1, with 7 positions matching TRBD1. Trimming cost V 1 base and J 1 base; bases outside gene matches: 7. In germline, CDR1 is SGHRS, CDR2 YFSETQ. This CDR3 has 16 amino acids. The CDR3 loop is CASSLLPRGGNTEAFF. CDR3 sequence (DNA): TGCGCCAGCAGCTTGCTCCCCAGGGGGGGGAACACTGAAGCTTTCTTT.

The rearrangement joins TRBV11-2 to TRBJ2-1; possibly TRBD2 for D (6 bases). The CDR3 extends over 16 amino acids. Trimming removed 6 bases at V and 6 bases at J, with 21 bases between. Germline V gives CDR1 SGHAT, CDR2 FQNNGV. CDR3 protein: CASSLPGRRAPNEQFF. The CDR3 nucleotides read TGTGCCAGCAGTCTCCCGGGCAGGAGGGCCCCCAATGAGCAGTTCTTC.

V and J are TRBV18 and TRBJ2-6; D might be TRBD1 (6 bases). V was clipped by 5 bases and J by 0 bases, with 11 bases between them. Germline V gives CDR1 KGHSH, CDR2 LQKENI. CDR3 length: 16 amino acids. The CDR3 DNA follows: TGTGCCAGCTCAGCTACAGGGTACTCTGGGGCCAACGTCCTGACTTTC. Its translation: CASSATGYSGANVLTF.

The gene calls are TRBV7-3 and TRBJ2-5; D may be TRBD1 (7 bases). The DNA end lines up better with TRBJ2-7; the J call may be wrong. Germline assignment: CDR1 SGHTA and CDR2 FQGTGA. The CDR3 spans 15 residues. In nucleotides, the CDR3 is TGTGCCAGCAGCCCTGGGGGGACAGCCTCCTACGAGCAGTACTTC. As protein: CASSPGGTASYEQYF.

About this clone: Other DNA sequences from this sample encode an identical CDR3 as well. The chain links TRBV30 to TRBJ2-7; 9 bases match TRBD1. V trimming: 2 bases; J trimming: 2 bases; junction bases outside the gene matches: 1. The germline gives CDR1 GTSNPN, CDR2 SVGIG (reference sequence). This CDR3 is built from 13 residues. This CDR3 is CAWSTGGPYEQYF. The CDR3 bases are TGTGCCTGGAGTACAGGGGGCCCCTACGAGCAGTACTTC.

V is TRBV2 and J is TRBJ2-1, with 7 bases identical to TRBD2. CDR1 is SNHLY and CDR2 is FYNNEI in the germline V gene. V was clipped by 7 bases and J by 3 bases; unmatched bases: 3. This CDR3 has 13 amino acids. The chain's CDR3 is CASNAGVYNEQFF. CDR3 in DNA: TGTGCCAGCAACGCGGGAGTCTACAATGAGCAGTTCTTC.

The V gene is TRBV11-2, the J gene TRBJ2-4; D not certain. CDR1 and CDR2 (germline): SGHAT, FQNNGV. The V gene lost 5 bases and the J gene lost 5 bases, with 10 bases spanning the gap. The CDR3 spans 13 residues. CDR3: CASSPLKENIQYF. CDR3 coding DNA: TGTGCCAGCAGCCCCTTGAAGGAAAACATTCAGTACTTC.

This sequence joins TRBV6-5 and TRBJ1-2, with 7 bases fitting TRBD1. J was trimmed by 7 bases and V by 6 bases; bases with no gene match: 8. Per germline, CDR1 MNHEY and CDR2 SVGAGI. The CDR3 spans 13 residues. The CDR3, as DNA: TGTGCCAGCAGCCTCCGACAGGGTACTGGCTACACCTTC. This translates into CASSLRQGTGYTF.

The rearrangement uses TRBV6-6 and TRBJ1-3, with D unresolved. The CDR3 consists of 15 residues. Trimming stripped 6 bases from V and 1 base from J, with 13 bases between. The germline CDR1 and CDR2 sequences are MNHNY and SVGAGI (reference sequence). In nucleotides, the CDR3 is TGTGCCAGCAGCTTAGAGGGAGCATCTGGAAACACCATATATTTT. This translates into CASSLEGASGNTIYF.

The chain has TRBV5-5 and TRBJ2-7; 10 positions agree with TRBD2. CDR3 length equals 14 residues. V shed 4 bases and J 6 bases; nucleotides not matched to a gene: 7. Germline V gives CDR1 SGHKS, CDR2 YYEKEE (reference sequence). CDR3 nucleotides: TGTGCCAGCAGCCCGCAGGCTAGCGGGGGCGAGCAGTACTTC. Amino acids: CASSPQASGGEQYF.

Regarding this clone: The same CDR3 can be traced to other DNA sequences in this sample. V is TRBV9 and J is TRBJ1-1; tentatively, D is TRBD1 (5 bases). Trimming cost V 0 bases and J 2 bases, with 8 bases left between them. The V gene's germline CDR1 is SGDLS and CDR2 YYNGEE. This CDR3 spans 14 amino acids. The CDR3 spells CASSVAQGNTEAFF. The CDR3 DNA is TGTGCCAGCAGCGTAGCTCAGGGAAACACTGAAGCTTTCTTT.

The J gene is TRBJ2-7, the V gene TRBV11-2; a weak D match, TRBD1 (5 bases). The CDR3 covers 12 residues. Trimming shortened V by 5 bases and J by 3 bases, and 8 bases separated the two germline ends. Germline CDR1 SGHAT, CDR2 FQNNGV. This CDR3 is CASSTTGYEQYF. The CDR3 DNA reads as TGTGCCAGCAGCACTACAGGCTACGAGCAGTACTTC. Together with reference TRBV11-2 and TRBJ2-7, the CDR3 gives the full variable domain: EAGVAQSPRYKIIEKRQSVAFWCNPISGHATLYWYQQILGQGPKLLIQFQNNGVVDDSQLPKDRFSAERLKGVDSTLKIQPAKLEDSAVYLCASSTTGYEQYFGPGTRLTVT.

The chain has TRBV2 and TRBJ2-5; D is unresolved. This CDR3 has 15 amino acids. V lost 0 bases and J lost 4, with 12 bases in between. The germline CDR1 and CDR2 sequences are SNHLY and FYNNEI. The CDR3 sequence is CASSEARRSGETQYF. The CDR3, as DNA: TGTGCCAGCAGTGAAGCGCGAAGGTCCGGAGAGACCCAGTACTTC.

The V gene is TRBV18, the J gene TRBJ2-6, with no clear D. The V and J ends lost 1 base and 1 base respectively, with 8 bases between them. CDR3 length equals 16 residues. From germline, CDR1 is KGHSH and CDR2 LQKENI. In nucleotides, the CDR3 is TGTGCCAGCTCACCACGTGACATATCTGGGGCCAACGTCCTGACTTTC. Its protein product is CASSPRDISGANVLTF.

The V gene is TRBV5-1, the J gene TRBJ2-5, with 11 nucleotides matching TRBD1. There are 14 residues in the CDR3. Germline V gene sequence: CDR1 SGHRS, CDR2 YFSETQ. V lost 7 bases to trimming and J lost 5 bases; unmatched junction nucleotides: 7. The CDR3 protein is CASRGQGAAETQYF. CDR3 sequence (DNA): TGCGCCAGCCGAGGACAGGGGGCTGCGGAGACCCAGTACTTC.

The CDR3 region has the DNA TGTGCCAGTAGTAGACCATCGGAGACCCAGTACTTC. Translated: CASSRPSETQYF. The gene calls are TRBV19 and TRBJ2-5; D remains ambiguous. This CDR3 has 12 residues. Trimming stripped 4 bases from V and 5 bases from J, with 8 bases between. The germline V gene encodes CDR1 LNHDA and CDR2 SQIVND (reference sequence).

The chain has TRBV6-5 and TRBJ2-5; D ambiguous. Germline-derived CDR1 and CDR2 are MNHEY and SVGAGI. The CDR3 runs 11 residues. The ends were cut back, 2 bases at V and 11 bases at J, with 9 bases in the middle. The CDR3, as DNA: TGTGCCAGCAGTTACGGCCCAGAGCAGTACTTC. Its translation is CASSYGPEQYF.

The chain has TRBV27 and TRBJ2-1, with 13 bases lining up with TRBD2. Germline V gene data show CDR1 as MNHEY and CDR2 as SMNVEV (reference sequence). CDR3 length equals 15 residues. The ends lost 3 bases at V and 9 bases at J; junction bases unmatched: 5. CDR3 in DNA: TGTGCCAGCAGTTTCAGGACTAGCGGGAGCCTTGAGCAGTTCTTC. Encoded protein: CASSFRTSGSLEQFF.